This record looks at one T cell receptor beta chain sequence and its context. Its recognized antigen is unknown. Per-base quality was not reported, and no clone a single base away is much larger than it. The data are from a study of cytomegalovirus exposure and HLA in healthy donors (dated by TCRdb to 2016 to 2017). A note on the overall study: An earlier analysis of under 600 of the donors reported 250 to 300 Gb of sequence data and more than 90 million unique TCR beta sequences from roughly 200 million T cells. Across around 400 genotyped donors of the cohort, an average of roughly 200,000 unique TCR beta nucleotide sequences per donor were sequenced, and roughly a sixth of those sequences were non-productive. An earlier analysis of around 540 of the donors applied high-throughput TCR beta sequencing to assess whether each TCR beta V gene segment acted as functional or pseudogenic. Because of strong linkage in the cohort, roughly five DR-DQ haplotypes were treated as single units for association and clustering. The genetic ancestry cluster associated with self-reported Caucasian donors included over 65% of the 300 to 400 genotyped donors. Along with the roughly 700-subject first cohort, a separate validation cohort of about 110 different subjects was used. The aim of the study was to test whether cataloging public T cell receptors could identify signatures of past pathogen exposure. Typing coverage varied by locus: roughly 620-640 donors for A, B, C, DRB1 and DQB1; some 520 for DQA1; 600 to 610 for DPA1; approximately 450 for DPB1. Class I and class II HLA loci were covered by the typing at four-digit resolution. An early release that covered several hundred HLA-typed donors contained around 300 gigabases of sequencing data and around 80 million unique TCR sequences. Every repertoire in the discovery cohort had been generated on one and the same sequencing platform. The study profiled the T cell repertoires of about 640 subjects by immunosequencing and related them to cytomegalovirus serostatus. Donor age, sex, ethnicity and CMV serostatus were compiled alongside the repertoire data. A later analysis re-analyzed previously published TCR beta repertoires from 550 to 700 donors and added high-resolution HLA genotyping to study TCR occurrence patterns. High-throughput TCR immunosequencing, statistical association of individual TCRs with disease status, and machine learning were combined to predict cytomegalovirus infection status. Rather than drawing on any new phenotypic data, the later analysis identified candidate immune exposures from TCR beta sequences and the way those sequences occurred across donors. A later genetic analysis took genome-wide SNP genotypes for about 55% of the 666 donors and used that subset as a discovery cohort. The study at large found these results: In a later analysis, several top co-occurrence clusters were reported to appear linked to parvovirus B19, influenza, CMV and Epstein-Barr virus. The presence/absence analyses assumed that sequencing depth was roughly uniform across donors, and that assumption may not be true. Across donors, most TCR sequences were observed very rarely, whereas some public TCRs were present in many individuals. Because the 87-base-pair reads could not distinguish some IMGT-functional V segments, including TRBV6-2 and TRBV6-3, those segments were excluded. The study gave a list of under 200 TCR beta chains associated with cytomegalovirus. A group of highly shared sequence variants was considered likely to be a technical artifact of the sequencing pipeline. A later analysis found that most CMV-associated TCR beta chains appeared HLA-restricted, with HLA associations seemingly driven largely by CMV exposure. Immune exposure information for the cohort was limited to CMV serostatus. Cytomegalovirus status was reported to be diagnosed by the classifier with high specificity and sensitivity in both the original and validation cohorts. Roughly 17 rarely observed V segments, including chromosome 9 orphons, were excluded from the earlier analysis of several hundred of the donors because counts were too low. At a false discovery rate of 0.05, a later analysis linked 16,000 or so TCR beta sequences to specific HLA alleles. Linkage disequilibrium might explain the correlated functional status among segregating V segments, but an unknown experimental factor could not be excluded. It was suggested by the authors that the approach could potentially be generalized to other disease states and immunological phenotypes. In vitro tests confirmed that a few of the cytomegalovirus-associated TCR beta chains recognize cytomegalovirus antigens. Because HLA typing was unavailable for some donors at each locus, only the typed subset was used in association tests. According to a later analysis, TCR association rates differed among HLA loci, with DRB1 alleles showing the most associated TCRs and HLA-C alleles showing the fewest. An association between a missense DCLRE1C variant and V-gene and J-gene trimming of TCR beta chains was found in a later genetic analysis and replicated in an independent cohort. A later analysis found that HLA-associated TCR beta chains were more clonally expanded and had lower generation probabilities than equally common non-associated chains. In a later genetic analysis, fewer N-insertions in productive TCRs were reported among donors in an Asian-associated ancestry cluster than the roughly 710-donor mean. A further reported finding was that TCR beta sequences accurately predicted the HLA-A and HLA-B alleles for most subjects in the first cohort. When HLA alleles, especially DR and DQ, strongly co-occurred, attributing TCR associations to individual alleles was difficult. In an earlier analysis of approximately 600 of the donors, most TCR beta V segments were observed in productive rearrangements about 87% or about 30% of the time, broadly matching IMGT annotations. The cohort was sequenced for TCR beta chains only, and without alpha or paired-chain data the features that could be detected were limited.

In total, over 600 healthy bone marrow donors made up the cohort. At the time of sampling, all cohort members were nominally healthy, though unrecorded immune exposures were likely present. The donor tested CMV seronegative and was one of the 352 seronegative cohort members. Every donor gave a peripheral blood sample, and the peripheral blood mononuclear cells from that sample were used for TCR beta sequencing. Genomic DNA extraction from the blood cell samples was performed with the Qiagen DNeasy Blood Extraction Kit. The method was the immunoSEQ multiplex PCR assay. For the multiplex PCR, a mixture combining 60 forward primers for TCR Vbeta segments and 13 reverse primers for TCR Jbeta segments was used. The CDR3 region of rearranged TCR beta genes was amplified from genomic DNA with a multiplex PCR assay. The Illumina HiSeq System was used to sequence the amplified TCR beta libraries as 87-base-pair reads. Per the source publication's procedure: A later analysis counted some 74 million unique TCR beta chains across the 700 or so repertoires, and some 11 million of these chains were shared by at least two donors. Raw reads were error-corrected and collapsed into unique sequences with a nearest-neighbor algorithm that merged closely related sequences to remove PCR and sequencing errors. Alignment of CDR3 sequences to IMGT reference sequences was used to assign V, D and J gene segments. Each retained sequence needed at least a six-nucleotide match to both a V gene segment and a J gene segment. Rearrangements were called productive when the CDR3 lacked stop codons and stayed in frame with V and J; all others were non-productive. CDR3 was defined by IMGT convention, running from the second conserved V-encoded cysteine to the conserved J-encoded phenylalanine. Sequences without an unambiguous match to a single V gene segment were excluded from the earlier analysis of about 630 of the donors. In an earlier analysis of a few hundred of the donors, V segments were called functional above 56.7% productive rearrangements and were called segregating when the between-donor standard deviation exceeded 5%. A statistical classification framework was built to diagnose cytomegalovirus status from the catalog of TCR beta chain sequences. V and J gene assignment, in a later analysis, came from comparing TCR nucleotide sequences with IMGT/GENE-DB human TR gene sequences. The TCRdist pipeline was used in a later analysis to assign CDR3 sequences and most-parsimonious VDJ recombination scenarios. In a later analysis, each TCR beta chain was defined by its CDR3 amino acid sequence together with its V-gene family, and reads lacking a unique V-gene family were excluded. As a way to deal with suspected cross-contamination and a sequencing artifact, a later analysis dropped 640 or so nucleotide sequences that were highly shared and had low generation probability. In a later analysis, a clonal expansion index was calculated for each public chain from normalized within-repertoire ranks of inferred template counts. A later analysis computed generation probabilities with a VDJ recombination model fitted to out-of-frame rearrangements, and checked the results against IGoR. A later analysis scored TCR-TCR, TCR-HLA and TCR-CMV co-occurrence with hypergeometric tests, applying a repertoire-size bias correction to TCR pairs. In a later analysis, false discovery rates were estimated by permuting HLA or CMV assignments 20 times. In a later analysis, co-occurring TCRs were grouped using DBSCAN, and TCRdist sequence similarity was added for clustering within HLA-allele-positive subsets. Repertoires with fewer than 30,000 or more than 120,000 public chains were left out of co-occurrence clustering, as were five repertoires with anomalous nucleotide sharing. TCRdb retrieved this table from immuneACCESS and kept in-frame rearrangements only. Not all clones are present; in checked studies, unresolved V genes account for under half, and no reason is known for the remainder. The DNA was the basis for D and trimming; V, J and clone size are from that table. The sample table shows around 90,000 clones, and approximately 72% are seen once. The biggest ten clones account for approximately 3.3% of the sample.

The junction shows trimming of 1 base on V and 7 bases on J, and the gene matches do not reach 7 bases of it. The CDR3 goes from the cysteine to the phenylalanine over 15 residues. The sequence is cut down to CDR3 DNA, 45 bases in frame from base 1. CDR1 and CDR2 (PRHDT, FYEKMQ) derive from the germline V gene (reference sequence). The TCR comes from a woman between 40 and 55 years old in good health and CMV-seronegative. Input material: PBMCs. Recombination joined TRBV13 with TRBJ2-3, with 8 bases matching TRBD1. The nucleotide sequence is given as TGTGCCAGCAGCTTAGTCGGACAGGGACAGAATACGCAGTATTTT. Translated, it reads CASSLVGQGQNTQYF. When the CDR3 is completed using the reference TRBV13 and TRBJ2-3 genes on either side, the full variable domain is AAGVIQSPRHLIKEKRETATLKCYPIPRHDTVYWYQQGPGQDPQFLISFYEKMQSDKGSIPDRFSAQQFSDYHSELNMSSLELGDSALYFCASSLVGQGQNTQYFGPGTRLTVL.